This note documents a single T cell receptor beta chain sequence. What it binds is unknown. The UMIs carried a 6-nucleotide sample barcode, and they were added by template switching. TCRdb reprocessed the 5' RACE reads, with one entry per CDR3 protein and no DNA. This sample's clone table lists about 210,000 distinct CDR3 sequences. These data originate in a study of monozygotic twins with inflammatory bowel disease. Study results and caveats: Compared with healthy co-twins, IBD patients showed reduced TCRbeta repertoire diversity by inverse Simpson.

Sequenced sample: blood. The TCR originated in a human donor with ulcerative colitis or Crohn's disease, or a healthy co-twin of an affected twin (not recorded which).

The CDR3 here is CASSLDYNQPQHF. The V call is TRBV7-2, the J call TRBJ1-5. This CDR3 has 13 amino acids. The germline CDR1 and CDR2 sequences are SGHTA and FQGNSA.